This is a list of T cell receptor beta chains from one sample in a study of T cells after posttransplantation cyclophosphamide. Generated by immunoSEQ multiplex PCR, the TCRdb table keeps only in-frame clones and is missing some. Among about 21,000 clones listed, 80% to 90% were seen once. This sample comprised PBMCs, obtained roughly 390 days after allogeneic stem cell transplant with calcineurin inhibitor and methotrexate. The source is a female patient younger than 45 who received an allogeneic stem cell transplant from an unrelated donor, was CMV-positive, and had acute and chronic GVHD. Some T cells here may be from the graft donor. Each CDR3 is given with its conserved first and last residue. Each record gives: J gene, V gene, clone size, D gene, CDR3 DNA, CDR3 protein. The D gene is left open where the match is weak. Clone size is not always given. Where it is, it says once, few, many or a class for expanded clones.

TRBJ2-1,TRBV9,once,TRBD2,TGTGCCAGCAGCCAGACACTAGCGGGAGTTTGGAATGAGCAGTTCTTC,CASSQTLAGVWNEQFF
TRBJ2-1,TRBV27,.,.,TGTGCCAGCAGTTTAAATCCCGGGAGTGTTTACAATGAGCAGTTCTTC,CASSLNPGSVYNEQFF
TRBJ1-6,TRBV2,.,TRBD1,TGTGCCATGACAGGGGAGTATAATTCACCCCTCCACTTT,CAMTGEYNSPLHF
TRBJ2-3,TRBV13,.,.,TGTGCCAGCAGCATCAGGGGAGATACGCAGTATTTT,CASSIRGDTQYF
TRBJ2-7,TRBV19,.,TRBD1,TGTGCCAGTAGTTTCAGGGGGAACGAGCAGTACTTC,CASSFRGNEQYF
TRBJ2-7,TRBV11-3,.,.,TGTGCCAGCAGCCGGGGGTCCGACTACGAGCAGTACTTC,CASSRGSDYEQYF
TRBJ1-1,TRBV6-5,.,.,TGTGCCAGCAGTTACGGGGGGGCTCCGAACACTGAAGCTTTCTTT,CASSYGGAPNTEAFF
TRBJ1-2,TRBV5-1,.,TRBD1,TGCGCCAGCAGCTTACGGACAGGGGATGGCTACACCTTC,CASSLRTGDGYTF
TRBJ2-7,TRBV27,.,TRBD2,TGTGCCAGCAGTTTGAAAACCGCTAGCGGGAAATCCTACGAGCAGTACTTC,CASSLKTASGKSYEQYF
TRBJ2-1,TRBV7-7,.,TRBD2,TGTGCCAGCGGTCCGGGAGGCCGTAGGAATGAGCAGTTCTTC,CASGPGGRRNEQFF
TRBJ2-4,TRBV4-3,.,.,TGCGCCAGCAGCCAAGAGCCCGGGACTCTGGGCGGAAACATTCAGTACTTC,CASSQEPGTLGGNIQYF
TRBJ2-1,TRBV9,.,TRBD2,TGTGCCAGCAGCGTTCTAGCGGGCTACTACAATGAGCAGTTCTTC,CASSVLAGYYNEQFF
TRBJ1-5,TRBV19,.,.,TGTGCCAGTAGTATTAGAAGGGGAATGACTAGCAATCAGCCCCAGCATTTT,CASSIRRGMTSNQPQHF
TRBJ1-4,TRBV10-3,.,TRBD1,TGTGCCACCCCGGGACAGGCTAATGAAAAACTGTTTTTT,CATPGQANEKLFF
TRBJ2-2,TRBV6-6,.,TRBD2,TGTGCCAGCAGTGGGACTAGCGGGAGTATGACCGGGGAGCTGTTTTTT,CASSGTSGSMTGELFF
TRBJ2-3,TRBV27,.,TRBD2,TGTGCCAGCAGTTTCGCCCCATCACTAGCGGGAGTGGCAGATACGCAGTATTTT,CASSFAPSLAGVADTQYF
TRBJ2-1,TRBV5-1,.,.,TGCGCCAGCAGCTTAACAAGGAGCTCCTACAATGAGCAGTTCTTC,CASSLTRSSYNEQFF